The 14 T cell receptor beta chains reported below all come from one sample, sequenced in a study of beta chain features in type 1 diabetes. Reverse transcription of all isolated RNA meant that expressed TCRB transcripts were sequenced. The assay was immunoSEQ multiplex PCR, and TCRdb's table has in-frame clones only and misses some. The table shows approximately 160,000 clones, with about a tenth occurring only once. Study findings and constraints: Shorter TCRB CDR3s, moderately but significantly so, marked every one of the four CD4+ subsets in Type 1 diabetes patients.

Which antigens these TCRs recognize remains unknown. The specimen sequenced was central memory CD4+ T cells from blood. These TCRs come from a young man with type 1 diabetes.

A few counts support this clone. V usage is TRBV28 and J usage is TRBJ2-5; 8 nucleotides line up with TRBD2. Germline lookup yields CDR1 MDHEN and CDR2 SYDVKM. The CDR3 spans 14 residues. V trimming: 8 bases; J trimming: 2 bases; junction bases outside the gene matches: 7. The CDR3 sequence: CASQPGGDQETQYF. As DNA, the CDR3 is TGTGCCAGCCAACCGGGAGGGGATCAAGAGACCCAGTACTTC.

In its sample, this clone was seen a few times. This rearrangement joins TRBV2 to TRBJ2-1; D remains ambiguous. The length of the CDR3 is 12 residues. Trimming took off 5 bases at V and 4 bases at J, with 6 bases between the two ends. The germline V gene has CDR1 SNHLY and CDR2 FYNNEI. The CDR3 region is CASSYTYNEQFF. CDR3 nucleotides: TGTGCCAGCAGTTACACGTACAATGAGCAGTTCTTC. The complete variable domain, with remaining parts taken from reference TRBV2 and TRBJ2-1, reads EPEVTQTPSHQVTQMGQEVILRCVPISNHLYFYWYRQILGQKVEFLVSFYNNEISEKSEIFDDQFSVERPDGSNFTLKIRSTKLEDSAMYFCASSYTYNEQFFGPGTRLTVL.

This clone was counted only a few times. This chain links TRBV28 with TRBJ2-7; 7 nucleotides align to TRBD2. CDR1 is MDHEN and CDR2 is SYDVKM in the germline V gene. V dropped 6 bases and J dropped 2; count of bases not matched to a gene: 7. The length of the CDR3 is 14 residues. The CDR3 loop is CASRQLASTYEQYF. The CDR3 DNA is TGTGCCAGCAGGCAACTAGCGTCTACCTACGAGCAGTACTTC. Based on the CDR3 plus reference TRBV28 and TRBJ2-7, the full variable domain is DVKVTQSSRYLVKRTGEKVFLECVQDMDHENMFWYRQDPGLGLRLIYFSYDVKMKEKGDIPEGYSVSREKKERFSLILESASTNQTSMYLCASRQLASTYEQYFGPGTRLTVT.

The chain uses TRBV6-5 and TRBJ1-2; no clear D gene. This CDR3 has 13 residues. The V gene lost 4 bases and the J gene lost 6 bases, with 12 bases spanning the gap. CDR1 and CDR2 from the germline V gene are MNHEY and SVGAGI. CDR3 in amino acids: CASSFPPRDGYTF. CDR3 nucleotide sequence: TGTGCCAGCAGTTTTCCGCCTCGGGATGGCTACACCTTC.

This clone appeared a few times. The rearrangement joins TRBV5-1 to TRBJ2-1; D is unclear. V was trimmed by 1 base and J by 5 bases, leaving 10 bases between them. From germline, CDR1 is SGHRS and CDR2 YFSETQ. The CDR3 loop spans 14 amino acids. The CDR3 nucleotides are TGCGCCAGCAGCTTGTACGAGATTAACAATGAGCAGTTCTTC. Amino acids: CASSLYEINNEQFF.

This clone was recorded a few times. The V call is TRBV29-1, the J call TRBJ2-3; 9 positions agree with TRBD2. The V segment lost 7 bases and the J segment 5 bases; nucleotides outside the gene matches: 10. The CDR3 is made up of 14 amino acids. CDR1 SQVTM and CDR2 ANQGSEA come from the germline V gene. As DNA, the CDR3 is TGCAGCGCCGCCTCTAGCGGGAAGGGAGATACGCAGTATTTT. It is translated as CSAASSGKGDTQYF.

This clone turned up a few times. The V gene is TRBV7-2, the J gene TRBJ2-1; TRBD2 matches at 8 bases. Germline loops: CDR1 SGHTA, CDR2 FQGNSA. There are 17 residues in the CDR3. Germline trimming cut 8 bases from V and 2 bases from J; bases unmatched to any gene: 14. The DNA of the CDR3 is TGTGCCAGCTCCCGGCGGGGGGCCTCCTCCGCCTACAATGAGCAGTTCTTC. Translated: CASSRRGASSAYNEQFF.

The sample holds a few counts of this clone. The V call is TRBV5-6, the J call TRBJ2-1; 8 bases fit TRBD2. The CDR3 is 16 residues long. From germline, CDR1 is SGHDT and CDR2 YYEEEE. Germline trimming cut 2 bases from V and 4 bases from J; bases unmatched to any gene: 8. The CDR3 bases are TGTGCCAGCAGCTTCGGCGGGAGGATGGGGTACAATGAGCAGTTCTTC. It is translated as CASSFGGRMGYNEQFF.

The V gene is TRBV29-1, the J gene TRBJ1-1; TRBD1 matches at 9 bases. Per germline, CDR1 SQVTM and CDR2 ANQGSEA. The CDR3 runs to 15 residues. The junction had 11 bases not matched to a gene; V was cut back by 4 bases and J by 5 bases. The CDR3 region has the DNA TGCAGCGTTGGGGGGGGACAGGGAATCCCTACTGAAGCTTTCTTT. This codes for CSVGGGQGIPTEAFF.

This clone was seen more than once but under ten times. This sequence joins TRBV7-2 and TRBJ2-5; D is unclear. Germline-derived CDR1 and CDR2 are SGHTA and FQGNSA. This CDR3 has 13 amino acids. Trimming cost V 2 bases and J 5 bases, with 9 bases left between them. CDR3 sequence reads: CASSLLLEETQYF. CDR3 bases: TGTGCCAGCAGCTTATTGTTAGAGGAGACCCAGTACTTC.

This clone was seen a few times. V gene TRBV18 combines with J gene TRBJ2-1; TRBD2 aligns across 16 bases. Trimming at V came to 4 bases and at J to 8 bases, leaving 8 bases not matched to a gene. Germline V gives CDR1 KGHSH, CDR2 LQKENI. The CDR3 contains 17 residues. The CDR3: CASSQEPGTSGRDEQFF. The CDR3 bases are TGTGCCAGCTCACAAGAGCCCGGGACTAGCGGGAGGGATGAGCAGTTCTTC.

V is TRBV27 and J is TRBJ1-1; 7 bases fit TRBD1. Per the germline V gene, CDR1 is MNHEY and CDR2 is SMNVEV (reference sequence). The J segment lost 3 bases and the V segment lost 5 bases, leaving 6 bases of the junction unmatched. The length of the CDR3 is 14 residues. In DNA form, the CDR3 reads TGTGCCAGCAGTCCCCAACAGGGGTACACTGAAGCTTTCTTT. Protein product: CASSPQQGYTEAFF.

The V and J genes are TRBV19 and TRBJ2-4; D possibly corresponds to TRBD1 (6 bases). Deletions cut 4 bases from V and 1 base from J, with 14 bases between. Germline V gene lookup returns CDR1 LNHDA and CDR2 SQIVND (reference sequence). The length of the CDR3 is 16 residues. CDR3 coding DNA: TGTGCCAGTAGTAACCGCCAGGGGTCTGCCAAAAACATTCAGTACTTC. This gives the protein CASSNRQGSAKNIQYF.

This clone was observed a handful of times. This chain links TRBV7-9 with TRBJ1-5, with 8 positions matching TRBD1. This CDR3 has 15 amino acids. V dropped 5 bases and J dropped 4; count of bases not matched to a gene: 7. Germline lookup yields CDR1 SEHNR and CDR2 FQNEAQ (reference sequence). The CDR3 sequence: CASSTTGVGNQPQHF. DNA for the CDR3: TGTGCCAGCAGCACGACAGGGGTAGGTAATCAGCCCCAGCATTTT.